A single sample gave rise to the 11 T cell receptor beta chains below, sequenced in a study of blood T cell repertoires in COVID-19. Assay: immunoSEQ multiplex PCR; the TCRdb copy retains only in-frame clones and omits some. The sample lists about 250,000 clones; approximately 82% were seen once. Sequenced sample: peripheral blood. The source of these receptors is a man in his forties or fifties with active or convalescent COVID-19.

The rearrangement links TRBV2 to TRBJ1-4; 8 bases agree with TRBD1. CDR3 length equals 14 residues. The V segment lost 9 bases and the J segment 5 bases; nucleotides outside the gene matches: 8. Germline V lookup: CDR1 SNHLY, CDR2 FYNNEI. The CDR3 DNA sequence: TGTGCCAGAAACGGACAGGGTGAAAATGAAAAACTGTTTTTT. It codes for CARNGQGENEKLFF. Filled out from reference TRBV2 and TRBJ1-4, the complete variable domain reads EPEVTQTPSHQVTQMGQEVILRCVPISNHLYFYWYRQILGQKVEFLVSFYNNEISEKSEIFDDQFSVERPDGSNFTLKIRSTKLEDSAMYFCARNGQGENEKLFFGSGTQLSVL.

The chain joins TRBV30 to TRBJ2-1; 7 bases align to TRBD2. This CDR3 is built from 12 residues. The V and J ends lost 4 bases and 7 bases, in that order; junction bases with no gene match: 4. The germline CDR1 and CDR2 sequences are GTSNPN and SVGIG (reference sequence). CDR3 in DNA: TGTGCCTGGAAAGGACTAGGAAATGAGCAGTTCTTC. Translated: CAWKGLGNEQFF.

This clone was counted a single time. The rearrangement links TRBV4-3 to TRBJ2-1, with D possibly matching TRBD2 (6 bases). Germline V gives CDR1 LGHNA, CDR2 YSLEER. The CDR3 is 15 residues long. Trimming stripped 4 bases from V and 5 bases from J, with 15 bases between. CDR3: CASSRYSGLNNEQFF. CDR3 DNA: TGCGCCAGCAGCCGCTATAGCGGACTGAACAATGAGCAGTTCTTC.

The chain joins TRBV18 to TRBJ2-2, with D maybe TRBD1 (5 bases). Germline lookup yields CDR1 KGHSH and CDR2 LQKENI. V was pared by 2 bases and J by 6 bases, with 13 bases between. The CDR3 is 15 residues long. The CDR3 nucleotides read TGTGCCAGCTCACCAGGGGCCCTGACGGCCGGGGAGCTGTTTTTT. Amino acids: CASSPGALTAGELFF.

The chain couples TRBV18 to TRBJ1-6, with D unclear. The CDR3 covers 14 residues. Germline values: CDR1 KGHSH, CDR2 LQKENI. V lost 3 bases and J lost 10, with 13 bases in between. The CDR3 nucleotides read TGTGCCAGCTCACCGAGGGAGATAGGGTCACCCCTCCACTTT. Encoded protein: CASSPREIGSPLHF.

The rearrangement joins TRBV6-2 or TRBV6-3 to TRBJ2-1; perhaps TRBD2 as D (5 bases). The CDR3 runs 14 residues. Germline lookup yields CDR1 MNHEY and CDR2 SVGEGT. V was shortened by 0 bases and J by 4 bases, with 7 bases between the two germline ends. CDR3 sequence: CASSYSWEYNEQFF. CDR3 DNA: TGTGCCAGCAGTTACTCATGGGAGTACAATGAGCAGTTCTTC.

CDR3 sequence: CAISVGQGPREQYF. The CDR3 nucleotides read TGTGCCATCAGTGTCGGACAGGGGCCTCGCGAGCAGTACTTC. The rearrangement links TRBV10-3 to TRBJ2-7, with 9 nucleotides matching TRBD1. The CDR3 has 14 amino acids. From germline, CDR1 is ENHRY and CDR2 SYGVKD. The J segment lost 6 bases and the V segment lost 4 bases, leaving 7 bases of the junction unmatched.

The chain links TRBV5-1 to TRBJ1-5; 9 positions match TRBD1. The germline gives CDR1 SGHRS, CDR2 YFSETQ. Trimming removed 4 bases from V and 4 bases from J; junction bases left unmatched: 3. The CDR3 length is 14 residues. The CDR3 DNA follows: TGCGCCAGCAGCCCAGACAGGGGGAATCAGCCCCAGCATTTT. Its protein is CASSPDRGNQPQHF.

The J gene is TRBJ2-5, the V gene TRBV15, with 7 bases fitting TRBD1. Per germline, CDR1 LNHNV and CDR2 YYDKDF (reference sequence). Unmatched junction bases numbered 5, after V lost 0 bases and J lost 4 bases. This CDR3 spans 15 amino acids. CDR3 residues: CATSRELTGRETQYF. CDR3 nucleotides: TGTGCCACCAGCAGAGAATTGACAGGGCGAGAGACCCAGTACTTC.

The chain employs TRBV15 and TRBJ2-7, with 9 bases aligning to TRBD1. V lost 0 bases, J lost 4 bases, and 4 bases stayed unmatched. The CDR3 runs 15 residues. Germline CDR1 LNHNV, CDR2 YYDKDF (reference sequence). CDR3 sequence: CATSREQGAGYEQYF. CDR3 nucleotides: TGTGCCACCAGCAGAGAACAGGGGGCCGGGTACGAGCAGTACTTC.

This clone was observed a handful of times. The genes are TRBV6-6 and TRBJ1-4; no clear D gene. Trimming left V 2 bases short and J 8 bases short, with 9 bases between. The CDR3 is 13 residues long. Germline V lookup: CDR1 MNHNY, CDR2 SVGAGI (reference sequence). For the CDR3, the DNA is TGTGCCAGCAGTTACGATCAGATAGAAAAACTGTTTTTT. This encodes CASSYDQIEKLFF.